These 23 T cell receptor beta chains share one sample of origin, sequenced in a study of PD-1 blockade in classical Hodgkin lymphoma. TCRdb's table, derived via immunoSEQ multiplex PCR, lists solely in-frame clones and lacks some. The profile covers some 96,000 clones, with more than 85% appearing a single time and less than 2% taken by the ten largest. Documented time point: cycle 4 day 1 (C4D1), after five to seven weeks of nivolumab. Relapse was seen in all patients after autologous stem cell transplantation, and brentuximab vedotin exposure was variable. Specimen: peripheral blood mononuclear cells (PBMCs), collected before the fourth cycle of nivolumab. The receptors originated from a human donor with classical Hodgkin lymphoma.

This clone was counted once. The chain uses TRBV27 and TRBJ2-7, with 9 bases identical to TRBD2. The CDR3 has 16 amino acids. Germline values: CDR1 MNHEY, CDR2 SMNVEV (reference sequence). V gave up 0 bases and J gave up 4 bases; unmatched junction bases: 7. CDR3 in DNA: TGTGCCAGCAGTTTATCGTATGCGGGAGGGTGGTACGAGCAGTACTTC. It is translated as CASSLSYAGGWYEQYF.

V gene TRBV7-8 combines with J gene TRBJ2-3; 9 positions match TRBD1. CDR1 and CDR2 from the germline V gene are SGHVS and FQNEAQ. The CDR3 totals 16 residues. J gave up 2 bases and V 1 base, and 4 bases lay outside the gene matches. CDR3 amino acids: CASSLDRGLNTDTQYF. As DNA, the CDR3 is TGTGCCAGCAGCTTAGACAGGGGGCTTAACACAGATACGCAGTATTTT.

This clone appeared a few times. The chain is built from TRBV18 and TRBJ1-2; tentative D call: TRBD1 (5 bases). The CDR3 spans 14 residues. V was shortened by 1 base and J by 6 bases, with 12 bases between the two germline ends. In germline, CDR1 is KGHSH, CDR2 LQKENI. CDR3 bases: TGTGCCAGCTCACCACGTTCGACAGATGATGGCTACACCTTC. Its translation is CASSPRSTDDGYTF.

V and J are TRBV11-2 and TRBJ2-2, with TRBD1 matching 9 bases. The CDR3 has 14 residues. V dropped 5 bases and J dropped 5; count of bases not matched to a gene: 3. Per the germline V gene, CDR1 is SGHAT and CDR2 is FQNNGV. The CDR3 region has the DNA TGTGCCAGCAGCCCGACAGGGGGAACCGGGGAGCTGTTTTTT. Translated: CASSPTGGTGELFF.

The genes are TRBV6-6 and TRBJ2-7; perhaps D is TRBD1 or TRBD2 (5 bases each). Germline V CDR1 and CDR2: MNHNY, SVGAGI (reference sequence). V lost 5 bases and J 2 bases, leaving 16 bases between the germline ends. This CDR3 has 15 residues. In nucleotides, the CDR3 is TGTGCCAGCAGTCCCAGGTGGGACCCAACCTACGAGCAGTACTTC. Protein product: CASSPRWDPTYEQYF.

In this sample, this clone turned up once. The chain combines TRBV14 with TRBJ1-2; possible D gene TRBD1, 6 bases. This CDR3 is built from 16 residues. Between the trimmed V and J ends, which lost 0 bases and 4 bases, there was a span of 15 bases. Per the germline V gene, CDR1 is SGHDN and CDR2 is FVKESK. The CDR3 DNA reads as TGTGCCAGCAGCCAAGACCCCCAGGGGCTGGGCTATGGCTACACCTTC. Translation: CASSQDPQGLGYGYTF.

The chain combines TRBV6-5 with TRBJ2-7; D is undetermined. The V end was cut by 10 bases, the J end by 6 bases, with 19 bases between. The germline CDR1 and CDR2 sequences are MNHEY and SVGAGI. This CDR3 contains 13 residues. The CDR3 reads CATAEYWPGEQYF. The CDR3 coding sequence is TGTGCCACGGCGGAGTATTGGCCCGGCGAGCAGTACTTC.

The rearrangement uses TRBV30 and TRBJ2-1, with D tentatively TRBD1 (6 bases). V was pared by 0 bases and J by 11 bases, with 14 bases between. This CDR3 is 13 amino acids long. Looked up from germline, CDR1 is GTSNPN and CDR2 is SVGIG (reference sequence). This CDR3 is CAWSVGGTMKQFF. The CDR3 nucleotides read TGTGCCTGGAGTGTAGGGGGTACAATGAAGCAGTTCTTC.

A word on this clone: Other DNA sequences in this sample translate to the same CDR3. The J gene is TRBJ2-1, the V gene TRBV9, with 10 bases that match TRBD2. The CDR3 spans 15 residues. The ends lost 1 base at V and 8 bases at J; junction bases unmatched: 6. The V gene's germline CDR1 is SGDLS and CDR2 YYNGEE. CDR3 sequence reads: CASSVSGRGADEQFF. For the CDR3, the DNA is TGTGCCAGCAGCGTAAGCGGGAGGGGGGCCGATGAGCAGTTCTTC.

This chain connects TRBV27 to TRBJ2-7; unclear D gene. The V gene lost 5 bases and the J gene lost 7 bases, with 12 bases spanning the gap. The CDR3 is made up of 12 amino acids. CDR1 MNHEY and CDR2 SMNVEV come from the germline V gene (reference sequence). CDR3 in DNA: TGTGCCAGCAGTGCCACCCGGATTGAGCAGTACTTC. Translating it yields CASSATRIEQYF.

The chain's CDR3 is CASRTEASYNSPLHF. CDR3 sequence (DNA): TGTGCCAGCAGGACAGAGGCTTCCTATAATTCACCCCTCCACTTT. The rearrangement links TRBV2 to TRBJ1-6; D may be TRBD1 (5 bases). The CDR3 sequence is 15 residues long. Germline-derived CDR1 and CDR2 are SNHLY and FYNNEI. The ends were cut back, 6 bases at V and 1 base at J, with 10 bases in the middle.

The V gene is TRBV28, the J gene TRBJ2-7; 7 nucleotides align to TRBD1. Germline CDR1 is MDHEN and CDR2 is SYDVKM. This CDR3 has 15 amino acids. The V gene end was trimmed by 5 bases and the J gene end by 0 bases; junction bases not matched to a gene: 7. In nucleotides, the CDR3 is TGTGCCAGCAGTGGACAACAGGGGAGCTCCTACGAGCAGTACTTC. Translating gives CASSGQQGSSYEQYF. Together with reference TRBV28 and TRBJ2-7, the CDR3 gives the full variable domain: DVKVTQSSRYLVKRTGEKVFLECVQDMDHENMFWYRQDPGLGLRLIYFSYDVKMKEKGDIPEGYSVSREKKERFSLILESASTNQTSMYLCASSGQQGSSYEQYFGPGTRLTVT.

V gene TRBV27 combines with J gene TRBJ1-1; D may be TRBD1 (5 bases). Trimming removed 10 bases from V and 0 bases from J, with 24 bases in between. The length of the CDR3 is 17 residues. Germline V lookup: CDR1 MNHEY, CDR2 SMNVEV (reference sequence). CDR3 bases: TGTGCCACCCGCCGCTGGGGGTTTAATGACATGAACACTGAAGCTTTCTTT. The encoded protein is CATRRWGFNDMNTEAFF.

This clone has just a few counts. V and J are TRBV9 and TRBJ1-1, with a possible D match to TRBD1 (6 bases). This CDR3 is built from 12 residues. The germline V and J ends were trimmed by 2 bases and 4 bases, with 6 bases remaining between them. CDR1 and CDR2 (germline): SGDLS, YYNGEE. CDR3: CASSVDSTEAFF. The CDR3 DNA reads as TGTGCCAGCAGCGTGGACAGCACTGAAGCTTTCTTT.

The chain joins TRBV7-8 to TRBJ1-4, with 7 bases identical to TRBD1. Trimming removed 5 bases from V and 7 bases from J; junction bases left unmatched: 10. The CDR3 sequence is 15 residues long. CDR1 SGHVS and CDR2 FQNEAQ come from the germline V gene. The CDR3 nucleotides read TGTGCCAGCAGCCCCGACAGGGTTAGTGGTGAAAAACTGTTTTTT. Amino acids: CASSPDRVSGEKLFF.

The table lists this clone with a count of one. The CDR3: CASSRTGGNTEAFF. The CDR3 coding sequence is TGTGCCAGCAGCCGGACAGGGGGGAACACTGAAGCTTTCTTT. The chain links TRBV14 to TRBJ1-1, with 10 bases aligning to TRBD1. Germline V gene sequence: CDR1 SGHDN, CDR2 FVKESK. V trimming: 4 bases; J trimming: 1 base; junction bases outside the gene matches: 0. The CDR3 sequence is 14 residues long.

The gene calls are TRBV2 and TRBJ1-4, with D unclear. The CDR3 length is 14 residues. Germline CDR1 reads SNHLY; CDR2 reads FYNNEI. V was cut by 6 bases and J by 5 bases, with 13 bases left in between. CDR3 amino acids: CASRQGRQNEKLFF. As DNA, the CDR3 is TGTGCCAGCAGGCAAGGAAGGCAGAATGAAAAACTGTTTTTT.

The chain uses TRBV27 and TRBJ2-5; possibly TRBD2 for D (6 bases). V was pared by 8 bases and J by 1 base, with 20 bases between. From germline, CDR1 is MNHEY and CDR2 SMNVEV (reference sequence). The CDR3 runs to 16 residues. The CDR3 nucleotides are TGTGCCAGCTGGCTTAGCGGTGCCAACCCCCAAGAGACCCAGTACTTC. It yields the protein CASWLSGANPQETQYF.

J is TRBJ2-7 and V is TRBV2; a weak D match, TRBD1 (5 bases). This CDR3 is 12 amino acids long. Germline values: CDR1 SNHLY, CDR2 FYNNEI. Trimming cost V 4 bases and J 4 bases, with 8 bases left between them. The CDR3 region is CASSARAYEQYF. The DNA for the CDR3 is TGTGCCAGCAGTGCCAGGGCTTACGAGCAGTACTTC.

The chain joins TRBV6-1 to TRBJ2-7, with 8 positions matching TRBD2. Germline V gene lookup returns CDR1 MNHNS and CDR2 SASEGT. Trimming cost V 4 bases and J 2 bases; bases outside gene matches: 10. The CDR3 totals 16 residues. The CDR3 sequence is CASSGGRAGAPYEQYF. The CDR3 nucleotides read TGTGCCAGCAGTGGTGGTCGAGCGGGAGCACCCTACGAGCAGTACTTC.

The CDR3 coding sequence is TGTGCCAGCTCACCACGGGGAGGAGGCAATCAGCCCCAGCATTTT. This encodes CASSPRGGGNQPQHF. This chain joins TRBV18 and TRBJ1-5; D gene uncertain. CDR1 and CDR2 from the germline V gene are KGHSH and LQKENI. Trimming took off 1 base at V and 2 bases at J, with 9 bases between the two ends. This CDR3 has 15 residues.

CDR3 amino acids: CASREPGQGEKLFF. The CDR3 DNA reads TGTGCCAGCAGGGAGCCGGGACAGGGAGAAAAACTGTTTTTT. The chain employs TRBV6-6 and TRBJ1-4; TRBD1 aligns across 9 bases. This CDR3 is 14 amino acids long. Germline values: CDR1 MNHNY, CDR2 SVGAGI (reference sequence). V dropped 6 bases and J dropped 8; count of bases not matched to a gene: 7.

This clone was observed a single time. The chain has TRBV29-1 and TRBJ2-7; 8 bases are a match to TRBD2. The germline CDR1 and CDR2 sequences are SQVTM and ANQGSEA. The CDR3 spans 15 residues. V lost 6 bases, J lost 7 bases, and 17 bases stayed unmatched. CDR3 nucleotides: TGCAGCGTCGGCGAGCGGGAGTCGATCCTGGGAGAGCAGTACTTC. Its translation: CSVGERESILGEQYF.